This TCR beta chain was obtained from a study of T-cell reconstitution after alpha-beta-depleted transplantation in children. General study findings and limits: The high TCRbeta diversity at day 60 in some patients came from surviving recipient T cells and thymic progenitors.

The germline V and J ends were trimmed by 2 bases and 5 bases, with 9 bases remaining between them. CDR3 length: 13 residues. Germline V gene sequence: CDR1 SGHVS, CDR2 FNYEAQ. Unique molecular identifiers were used to barcode this TCRbeta library. TCRdb processed the PCR reads anew with MiXCR; each CDR3 protein has one entry. This table has around 670,000 distinct CDR3 sequences, around 13% appearing once. This clonotype has a count of ten or more. The antigen remains undetermined. Sequencing used PBMCs, obtained before TCRalphabeta/CD19-depleted stem cell transplant. The chain joins TRBV7-6 to TRBJ2-5; no clear D gene. This clonotype originated in a girl under 10 years old with congenital amegakaryocytic thrombocytopenia, due to receive a stem cell transplant. CDR3 coding DNA: TGTGCCAGCAGCTTAACCGTTAGGGAGACCCAGTACTTC. Amino acid sequence: CASSLTVRETQYF.